Below are 2 T cell receptor beta chains sequenced from a single sample in a study of blood T cell repertoires in COVID-19. Data came from immunoSEQ multiplex PCR; TCRdb stores just in-frame clones and leaves some out. Of about 260,000 clones detected, around 90% appear once; the ten largest clones hold 3.7%. Sequencing used peripheral blood. These receptors were taken from a middle-aged woman with acute or convalescent COVID-19.

V usage is TRBV2 and J usage is TRBJ1-2; 10 nucleotides match TRBD1. This CDR3 region has 14 residues. V shed 4 bases, J shed 3 bases, and the junction held 2 bases outside the gene matches. The germline CDR1 and CDR2 sequences are SNHLY and FYNNEI. The CDR3 DNA reads as TGTGCCAGCAGTGGGACAGGGGGGTACTATGGCTACACCTTC. Protein: CASSGTGGYYGYTF.

The V call is TRBV6-7, the J call TRBJ1-4, with D unresolved. TRBV6-7 qualifies as an ORF whose function is uncertain. Between the trimmed V and J ends, which lost 0 bases and 3 bases, there was a span of 11 bases. The CDR3 is 16 residues long. CDR3 nucleotide sequence: TGTGCCAGCAGTTACTCGGGCACGTTTCCTAATGAAAAACTGTTTTTT. It specifies CASSYSGTFPNEKLFF.